The 30 T cell receptor beta chains given below trace back to one sample, sequenced in a study of T-cell memory formation after mild COVID-19. TCRdb reprocessed the 5' RACE reads with MiXCR, giving one entry per CDR3 protein. This sample has about 430,000 distinct CDR3 sequences, with more than 20% found just once. The material sequenced was PBMCs or a T cell subset sorted from them (not recorded which). Receptor source: an adult woman who had mild COVID-19 (a few samples of this study predate the infection). Cell type and time point are not known.

This sequence joins TRBV7-3 and TRBJ1-6; a possible D gene is TRBD1 (6 bases). The CDR3 runs to 18 residues. CDR1 and CDR2 (germline): SGHTA, FQGTGA. V lost 4 bases, J lost 7 bases, and 23 bases lay in between. The CDR3 DNA is TGTGCCAGCAGCTCCACCCCGCCTACAGGGATACGGAATTCACCCCTCCACTTT. This gives the protein CASSSTPPTGIRNSPLHF. The whole variable domain, remainder taken from reference TRBV7-3 and TRBJ1-6, is GAGVSQTPSNKVTEKGKYVELRCDPISGHTALYWYRQSLGQGPEFLIYFQGTGAADDSGLPNDRFFAVRPEGSVSTLKIQRTERGDSAVYLCASSSTPPTGIRNSPLHFGNGTRLTVT.

J is TRBJ1-1 and V is TRBV6-1, with D unresolved. From germline, CDR1 is MNHNS and CDR2 SASEGT. The CDR3 extends over 15 amino acids. Trimming cost V 2 bases and J 4 bases, with 14 bases left between them. As DNA, the CDR3 is TGTGCCAGCAGTGAATGGCCGGAGGTGGGCACTGAAGCTTTCTTT. As protein: CASSEWPEVGTEAFF.

The J gene is TRBJ2-1, the V gene TRBV7-2, with D hard to call. This CDR3 contains 14 residues. V gave up 5 bases and J gave up 5 bases, with 13 bases separating them. Germline CDR1 is SGHTA and CDR2 is FQGNSA. CDR3 nucleotides: TGTGCCAGCAGCCTAAGTAGTAGTCACAATGAGCAGTTCTTC. Residues: CASSLSSSHNEQFF.

This clonotype appeared a few times. In DNA form, the CDR3 reads TGCAGTGCTAGGGGGACTAGCGGGGTCCCCCCAGATACGCAGTATTTT. This translates into CSARGTSGVPPDTQYF. The V gene is TRBV20-1, the J gene TRBJ2-3; 13 bases fit TRBD2. The CDR3 runs to 16 residues. J was trimmed by 4 bases and V by 3 bases; bases with no gene match: 7. Germline lookup yields CDR1 DFQATT and CDR2 SNEGSKA (reference sequence).

The V gene is TRBV18, the J gene TRBJ2-7, with 8 bases matching TRBD1. Germline CDR1 is KGHSH and CDR2 is LQKENI. After removal of 8 bases from V and 5 bases from J, the junction contained 8 bases not matched to a gene. The CDR3 runs 13 residues. The CDR3 here is CASQKTGEHEQYF. In DNA, the CDR3 is TGTGCCAGCCAAAAGACAGGGGAGCACGAGCAGTACTTC.

This chain joins TRBV7-9 and TRBJ1-6; no firm D call. Trimming left V 5 bases short and J 10 bases short, with 9 bases between. CDR1 is SEHNR, CDR2 FQNEAQ, per germline (reference sequence). This CDR3 region has 12 residues. CDR3 in amino acids: CASSPAGSPLHF. CDR3 bases: TGTGCCAGCAGCCCAGCGGGATCACCCCTCCACTTT.

This chain uses TRBV7-3 with TRBJ2-1; 8 bases are a match to TRBD2. With V trimmed by 1 base and J by 0 bases, 2 bases remained unmatched. The germline gives CDR1 SGHTA, CDR2 FQGTGA. This CDR3 spans 16 amino acids. The CDR3 protein is CASSLISGSSYNEQFF. CDR3 coding DNA: TGTGCCAGCAGCTTAATAAGCGGGAGCTCCTACAATGAGCAGTTCTTC.

This clonotype was observed a handful of times. The chain is built from TRBV3-1 and TRBJ2-7, with TRBD2 identical over 9 bases. The CDR3 contains 16 residues. Germline values: CDR1 LGHDT, CDR2 YNNKEL (reference sequence). V was pared by 2 bases and J by 0 bases, with 5 bases of the junction left unmatched. The CDR3 is CASSQWIAGVSYEQYF. CDR3 bases: TGTGCCAGCAGCCAATGGATAGCGGGAGTCTCCTACGAGCAGTACTTC.

In this sample, this clonotype turned up a few times. The rearrangement links TRBV6-6 to TRBJ1-5, with D possibly matching TRBD1 (5 bases). Trimming shortened V by 7 bases and J by 4 bases, and 14 bases separated the two germline ends. The CDR3 runs 14 residues. Germline lookup yields CDR1 MNHNY and CDR2 SVGAGI (reference sequence). DNA of the CDR3: TGTGCCAGCAACCCCGCGGGGGGAAATCAGCCCCAGCATTTT. Translation gives CASNPAGGNQPQHF.

This rearrangement joins TRBV29-1 to TRBJ2-7, with D tentatively TRBD2 (6 bases). Trimming took off 4 bases at V and 3 bases at J, with 10 bases between the two ends. The CDR3 loop spans 12 amino acids. CDR1 SQVTM and CDR2 ANQGSEA come from the germline V gene. The CDR3 reads CSVGDSGYEQYF. CDR3 in DNA: TGCAGCGTTGGAGATAGCGGCTACGAGCAGTACTTC.

This clonotype showed up just a few times. The chain has TRBV5-1 and TRBJ2-7; possible D gene TRBD2, 7 bases. Germline V gene data show CDR1 as SGHRS and CDR2 as YFSETQ. V gave up 4 bases and J gave up 0 bases, with 14 bases separating them. The CDR3 totals 15 residues. The chain's CDR3 is CASSRSGGSSYEQYF. The CDR3 nucleotides read TGCGCCAGCAGCCGGTCGGGGGGCTCCTCCTACGAGCAGTACTTC.

V is TRBV5-5 and J is TRBJ1-2; TRBD1 might be the D (6 bases). The germline CDR1 and CDR2 sequences are SGHKS and YYEKEE (reference sequence). V was clipped by 3 bases and J by 6 bases, with 12 bases between them. The CDR3 consists of 13 residues. CDR3 nucleotides: TGTGCCAGCAGCTCGGGGACATCGCATGGCTACACCTTC. It codes for CASSSGTSHGYTF.

In DNA, the CDR3 is TGTGCCAGCGCTAGCGGGGGGGCCTCTGGGGCCAACGTCCTGACTTTC. It encodes CASASGGASGANVLTF. The V call is TRBV6-8, the J call TRBJ2-6, with 12 bases identical to TRBD2. The J segment lost 0 bases and the V segment lost 8 bases, leaving 2 bases of the junction unmatched. The CDR3 spans 16 residues. Germline V gene sequence: CDR1 MNHGY, CDR2 SAAAGT.

V and J are TRBV2 and TRBJ2-7, with 8 positions matching TRBD1. CDR3 length: 15 amino acids. V lost 7 bases to trimming and J lost 1 base; unmatched junction nucleotides: 9. Germline V gives CDR1 SNHLY, CDR2 FYNNEI. This CDR3 is CASIRDRGLSYEQYF. The CDR3 DNA reads as TGTGCCAGCATTCGAGACAGGGGTCTGTCCTACGAGCAGTACTTC.

This rearrangement joins TRBV6-2 or TRBV6-3 to TRBJ2-7, with D tentatively TRBD2 (5 bases). CDR3 size: 16 residues. V lost 2 bases to trimming and J lost 2 bases, with 16 bases between them. Germline V gives CDR1 MNHEY, CDR2 SVGEGT. The CDR3 nucleotides are TGTGCCAGCAGTTACCTCGTTGGAGGTTGGACCTACGAGCAGTACTTC. Translating gives CASSYLVGGWTYEQYF.

This clonotype came up a few times. The rearrangement links TRBV4-1 to TRBJ2-1; 9 bases map to TRBD2. The CDR3 runs 15 residues. Germline loops: CDR1 MGHRA, CDR2 YSYEKL. Trimming removed 5 bases from V and 2 bases from J; junction bases left unmatched: 4. The CDR3, as DNA: TGCGCCAGCAGCATGGTAGCGGGAGCCTACAATGAGCAGTTCTTC. It specifies CASSMVAGAYNEQFF.

The genes are TRBV18 and TRBJ1-3; 7 bases map to TRBD1. There are 17 residues in the CDR3. V was pared by 3 bases and J by 0 bases, with 8 bases of the junction left unmatched. Germline loops: CDR1 KGHSH, CDR2 LQKENI. CDR3 in DNA: TGTGCCAGCTCACCTGCTACCTGGACAGGCTCTGGAAACACCATATATTTT. Residues: CASSPATWTGSGNTIYF.

This chain uses TRBV10-3 with TRBJ2-3; D perhaps matches TRBD2 (5 bases). Germline V lookup: CDR1 ENHRY, CDR2 SYGVKD. With 3 bases removed from V and 2 bases from J, the gap between germline ends came to 12 bases. The CDR3 extends over 15 amino acids. CDR3 amino acids: CAISERASHTDTQYF. CDR3 bases: TGTGCCATCAGTGAAAGGGCTAGCCACACAGATACGCAGTATTTT.

This clonotype was seen repeatedly, ten times or more. V is TRBV24-1 and J is TRBJ2-1; 10 nucleotides match TRBD1. V lost 7 bases and J lost 4; bases outside the gene matches: 21. The CDR3 consists of 20 residues. The germline V gene encodes CDR1 KGHDR and CDR2 SFDVKD. The CDR3 DNA is TGTGCCACCAGATCCTCGGGACAGGGGACTACTATCCGTCGTTACAATGAGCAGTTCTTC. Its protein is CATRSSGQGTTIRRYNEQFF.

The rearrangement uses TRBV14 and TRBJ1-1; D remains unclear. The CDR3 has 14 amino acids. Between the trimmed V and J ends, which lost 4 bases and 4 bases, there was a span of 13 bases. CDR1 and CDR2 (germline): SGHDN, FVKESK. Here the CDR3 DNA reads TGTGCCAGCAGCCTCTATCAATCTAGCACTGAAGCTTTCTTT. Translating it yields CASSLYQSSTEAFF.

V is TRBV7-9 and J is TRBJ1-2; TRBD1 matches at 8 bases. The CDR3 extends over 13 amino acids. Germline CDR1 SEHNR, CDR2 FQNEAQ (reference sequence). J was trimmed by 3 bases and V by 8 bases; bases with no gene match: 5. CDR3 amino acids: CASPPTGDYGYTF. The CDR3 bases are TGTGCCAGCCCACCGACAGGGGACTATGGCTACACCTTC.

This clonotype was seen only a few times. The V and J genes are TRBV7-9 and TRBJ2-1; D ambiguous. Germline V CDR1 and CDR2: SEHNR, FQNEAQ (reference sequence). V was clipped by 7 bases and J by 7 bases, with 8 bases between them. The CDR3 covers 11 residues. The CDR3 coding sequence is TGTGCCAGCACCGCAGTTAATGAGCAGTTCTTC. Residues: CASTAVNEQFF.

In this sample, this clonotype turned up a few times. The V gene is TRBV20-1, the J gene TRBJ2-1; 14 positions agree with TRBD2. The ends lost 3 bases at V and 12 bases at J; junction bases unmatched: 19. Germline assignment: CDR1 DFQATT and CDR2 SNEGSKA (reference sequence). CDR3 length equals 18 residues. The CDR3 region has the DNA TGCAGTGCTAGTGGGGGGACTAGCGGGAGCTTTTTTTCCAGGAGGCAGTTCTTC. Encoded protein: CSASGGTSGSFFSRRQFF.

The gene calls are TRBV10-3 and TRBJ2-1; 9 nucleotides line up with TRBD2. This CDR3 contains 19 residues. V lost 2 bases and J lost 2; bases outside the gene matches: 13. Germline V gene sequence: CDR1 ENHRY, CDR2 SYGVKD. CDR3 loop: CAISERGGAGGITYNEQFF. The CDR3 DNA reads as TGTGCCATCAGTGAGAGAGGAGGAGCGGGGGGAATTACCTACAATGAGCAGTTCTTC.

The rearrangement uses TRBV20-1 and TRBJ2-1, with TRBD2 matching over 10 bases. With V trimmed by 6 bases and J by 0 bases, 5 bases remained unmatched. The CDR3 sequence is 15 residues long. Germline-derived CDR1 and CDR2 are DFQATT and SNEGSKA (reference sequence). CDR3 protein: CSAPSGGVSYNEQFF. CDR3 sequence (DNA): TGCAGTGCCCCGAGCGGGGGGGTCTCCTACAATGAGCAGTTCTTC.

This sequence joins TRBV5-6 and TRBJ2-7; D ambiguous. V was trimmed by 3 bases and J by 4 bases, leaving 26 bases between them. This CDR3 has 18 amino acids. The germline V gene has CDR1 SGHDT and CDR2 YYEEEE. The CDR3 is CASSSLLTSTPSRYEQYF. DNA for the CDR3: TGTGCCAGCAGCTCACTATTAACTTCGACGCCGAGTCGGTACGAGCAGTACTTC. Looking up the rest from reference TRBV5-6 and TRBJ2-7 gives the full variable domain: DAGVTQSPTHLIKTRGQQVTLRCSPKSGHDTVSWYQQALGQGPQFIFQYYEEEERQRGNFPDRFSGHQFPNYSSELNVNALLLGDSALYLCASSSLLTSTPSRYEQYFGPGTRLTVT.

This clonotype was observed a few times. The chain recombines TRBV29-1 with TRBJ1-3; the match to TRBD1 covers 11 bases. Per the germline V gene, CDR1 is SQVTM and CDR2 is ANQGSEA. The CDR3 is 14 residues long. V shed 6 bases and J 4 bases; nucleotides not matched to a gene: 5. In nucleotides, the CDR3 is TGCAGCGTCGTTGGACAGGGGGCCGGAAACACCATATATTTT. Its translation: CSVVGQGAGNTIYF.

There are a few counts of this clonotype. The chain uses TRBV12-3 or TRBV12-4 and TRBJ2-5; D gene uncertain. Trimming removed 5 bases from V and 1 base from J, with 8 bases in between. This CDR3 has 13 residues. DNA of the CDR3: TGTGCCAGCAGTCACTGGGCCCAAGAGACCCAGTACTTC. Residues: CASSHWAQETQYF.

V gene TRBV24-1 combines with J gene TRBJ2-1, with 7 bases fitting TRBD2. This CDR3 is 15 amino acids long. V trimming: 5 bases; J trimming: 7 bases; junction bases outside the gene matches: 10. Germline V CDR1 and CDR2: KGHDR, SFDVKD. The CDR3 DNA reads as TGTGCCACCAGTGTCCTGAGCGGGAAGGGAAATGAGCAGTTCTTC. This sequence encodes CATSVLSGKGNEQFF.

In its sample, this clonotype was seen many times. The chain employs TRBV6-6 and TRBJ2-7; maybe TRBD1 (6 bases). Germline V lookup: CDR1 MNHNY, CDR2 SVGAGI (reference sequence). Trimming stripped 5 bases from V and 7 bases from J, with 21 bases between. The CDR3 has 15 residues. The CDR3 nucleotides are TGTGCCAGCAGTACGACAGGAGGACAGCCAAATGAGCAGTACTTC. Its translation: CASSTTGGQPNEQYF.